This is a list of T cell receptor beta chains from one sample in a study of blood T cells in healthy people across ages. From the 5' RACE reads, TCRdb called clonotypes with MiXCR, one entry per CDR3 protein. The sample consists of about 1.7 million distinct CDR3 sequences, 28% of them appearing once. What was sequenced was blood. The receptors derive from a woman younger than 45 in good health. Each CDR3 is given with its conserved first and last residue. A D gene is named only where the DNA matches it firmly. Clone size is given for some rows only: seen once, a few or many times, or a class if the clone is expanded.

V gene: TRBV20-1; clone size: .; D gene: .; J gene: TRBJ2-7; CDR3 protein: CRVASGSYEKYF; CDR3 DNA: .
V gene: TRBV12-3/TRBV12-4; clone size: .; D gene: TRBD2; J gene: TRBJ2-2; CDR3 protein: CASSWSPSGATGELFF; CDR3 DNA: TGTGCCAGCAGTTGGTCACCTAGCGGGGCTACCGGGGAGCTGTTTTTT
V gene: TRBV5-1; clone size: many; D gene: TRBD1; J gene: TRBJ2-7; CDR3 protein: CASSVAGTDYDEQYF; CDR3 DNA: TGCGCCAGCAGCGTTGCCGGGACAGATTACGACGAGCAGTACTTC
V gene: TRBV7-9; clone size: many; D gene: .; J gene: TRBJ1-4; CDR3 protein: CASSSELRKLFF; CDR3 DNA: TGTGCCAGCAGCTCGGAACTTCGAAAACTGTTTTTT
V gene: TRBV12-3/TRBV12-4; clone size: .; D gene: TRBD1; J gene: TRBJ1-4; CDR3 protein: CASSPGQGLNEKRFF; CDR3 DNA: TGTGCCAGCAGTCCAGGACAGGGCCTCAATGAAAAACGGTTTTTT
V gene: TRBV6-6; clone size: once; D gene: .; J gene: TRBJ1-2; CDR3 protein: CASSPPTRNYGYTF; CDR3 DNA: TGTGCCAGCAGTCCCCCCACACGAAACTATGGCTACACCTTC
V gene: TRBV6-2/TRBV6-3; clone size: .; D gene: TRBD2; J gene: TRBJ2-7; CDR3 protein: CASSRDLAGGSYEQYF; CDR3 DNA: TGTGCCAGCAGTCGAGATCTAGCGGGAGGATCCTACGAGCAGTACTTC
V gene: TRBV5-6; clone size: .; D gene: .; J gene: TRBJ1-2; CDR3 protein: CASRRRDNYGYTF; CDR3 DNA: TGTGCCAGCAGACGCCGGGACAACTATGGCTACACCTTC
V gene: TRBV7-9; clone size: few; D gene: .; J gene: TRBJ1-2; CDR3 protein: CASSLAAVAYGYTF; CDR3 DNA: TGTGCCAGCAGCTTAGCTGCGGTAGCCTATGGCTACACCTTC
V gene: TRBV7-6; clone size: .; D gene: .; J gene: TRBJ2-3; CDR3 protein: CASSLGPVSDTQYF; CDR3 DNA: TGTGCCAGCAGCTTAGGTCCCGTGTCAGATACGCAGTATTTT
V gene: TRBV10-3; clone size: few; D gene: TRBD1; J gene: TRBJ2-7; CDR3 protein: CAISLTGAYEQYF; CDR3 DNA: TGTGCCATCAGTTTGACAGGGGCCTACGAGCAGTACTTC
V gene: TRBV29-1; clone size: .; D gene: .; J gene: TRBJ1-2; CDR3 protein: CSGGLGQYGYTF; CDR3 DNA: TGTAGCGGGGGGCTCGGACAATATGGCTACACCTTC
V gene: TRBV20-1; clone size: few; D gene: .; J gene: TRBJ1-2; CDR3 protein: CSARDWQQPNYGYTF; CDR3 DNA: TGCAGTGCTAGAGATTGGCAACAGCCGAACTATGGCTACACCTTC
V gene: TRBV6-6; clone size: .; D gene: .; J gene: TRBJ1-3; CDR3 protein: CASSSRGGSGNTIYF; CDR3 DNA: TGTGCCAGCAGTTCGAGGGGAGGCTCTGGAAACACCATATATTTT
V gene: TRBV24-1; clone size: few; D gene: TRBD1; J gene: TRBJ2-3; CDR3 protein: CATSGLDRTYTDTQYF; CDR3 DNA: TGTGCCACCAGTGGTCTGGACAGGACTTACACAGATACGCAGTATTTT
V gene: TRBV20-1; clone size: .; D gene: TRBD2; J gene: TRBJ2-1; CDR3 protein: CKTSGSYNEQFF; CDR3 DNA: TGCAAGACTAGCGGCTCCTACAATGAGCAGTTCTTC
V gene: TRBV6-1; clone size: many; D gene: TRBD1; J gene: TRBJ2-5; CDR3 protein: CASRRTGVGTQYF; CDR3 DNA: TGTGCCAGCAGGCGGACAGGGGTTGGAACCCAGTACTTC
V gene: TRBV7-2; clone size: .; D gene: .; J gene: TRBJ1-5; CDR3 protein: CASSLDLDRNQPQHF; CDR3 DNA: TGTGCCAGCAGCTTGGACCTGGACCGCAATCAGCCCCAGCATTTT
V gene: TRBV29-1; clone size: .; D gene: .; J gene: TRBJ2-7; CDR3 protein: CSVERPHNEQYF; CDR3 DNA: TGCAGCGTTGAAAGGCCGCACAATGAGCAGTACTTC
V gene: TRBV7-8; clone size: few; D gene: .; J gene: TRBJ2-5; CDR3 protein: CASSTSTREETQYF; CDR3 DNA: TGTGCCAGCAGCACAAGTACAAGGGAAGAGACCCAGTACTTC
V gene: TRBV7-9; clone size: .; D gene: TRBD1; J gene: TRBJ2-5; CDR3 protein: CASSGRDRGPETQYF; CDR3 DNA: TGTGCCAGCAGCGGACGGGACAGGGGGCCAGAGACCCAGTACTTC
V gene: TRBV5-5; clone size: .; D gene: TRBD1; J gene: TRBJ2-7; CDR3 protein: CASSLLGTGSGEQYF; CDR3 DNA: TGTGCCAGCAGCTTGTTGGGGACAGGGTCCGGAGAGCAGTACTTC